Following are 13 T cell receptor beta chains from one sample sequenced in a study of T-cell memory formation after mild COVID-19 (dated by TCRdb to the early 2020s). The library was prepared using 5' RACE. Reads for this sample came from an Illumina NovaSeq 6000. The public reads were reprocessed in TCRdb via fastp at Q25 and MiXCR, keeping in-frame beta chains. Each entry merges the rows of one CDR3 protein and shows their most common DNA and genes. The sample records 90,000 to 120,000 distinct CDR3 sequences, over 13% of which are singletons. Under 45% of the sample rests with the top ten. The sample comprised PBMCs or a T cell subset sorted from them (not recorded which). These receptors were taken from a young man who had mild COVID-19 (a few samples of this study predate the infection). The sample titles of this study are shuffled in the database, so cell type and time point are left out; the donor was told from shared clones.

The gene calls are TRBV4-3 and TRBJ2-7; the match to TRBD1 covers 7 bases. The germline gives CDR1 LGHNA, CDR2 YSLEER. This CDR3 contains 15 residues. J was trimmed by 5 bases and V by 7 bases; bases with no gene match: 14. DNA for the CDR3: TGCGCCAGCACCCCCAAGGACAGGAGTTATGACGAGCAGTACTTC. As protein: CASTPKDRSYDEQYF.

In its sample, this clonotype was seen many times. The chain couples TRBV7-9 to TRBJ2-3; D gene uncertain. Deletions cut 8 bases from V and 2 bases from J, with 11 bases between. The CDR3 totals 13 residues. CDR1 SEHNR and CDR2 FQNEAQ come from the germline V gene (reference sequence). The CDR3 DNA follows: TGTGCCAGCCAAGTGGGTCCCACAGATACGCAGTATTTT. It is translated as CASQVGPTDTQYF.

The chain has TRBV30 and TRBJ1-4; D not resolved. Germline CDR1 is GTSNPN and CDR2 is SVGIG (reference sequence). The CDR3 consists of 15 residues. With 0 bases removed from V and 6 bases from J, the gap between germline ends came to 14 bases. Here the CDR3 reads CAWSVLGSRYEKLFF. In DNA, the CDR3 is TGTGCCTGGAGTGTACTTGGGAGCCGTTATGAAAAACTGTTTTTT. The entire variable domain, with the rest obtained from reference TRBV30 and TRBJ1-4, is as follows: SQTIHQWPATLVQPVGSPLSLECTVEGTSNPNLYWYRQAAGRGLQLLFYSVGIGQISSEVPQNLSASRPQDRQFILSSKKLLLSDSGFYLCAWSVLGSRYEKLFFGSGTQLSVL.

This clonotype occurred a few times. The CDR3 spells CSALGLAGAAGTQYF. The CDR3 DNA reads TGCAGTGCTCTAGGACTAGCGGGGGCCGCGGGTACGCAGTATTTT. The chain recombines TRBV20-1 with TRBJ2-3; 13 bases fit TRBD2. V was clipped by 5 bases and J by 8 bases; unmatched bases: 10. Germline V gene data show CDR1 as DFQATT and CDR2 as SNEGSKA (reference sequence). This CDR3 is 15 amino acids long.

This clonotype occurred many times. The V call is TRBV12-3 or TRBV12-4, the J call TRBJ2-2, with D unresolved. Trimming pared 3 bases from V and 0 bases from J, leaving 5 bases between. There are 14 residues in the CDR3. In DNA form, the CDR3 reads TGTGCCAGCAGTTTTAGTCCGAACACCGGGGAGCTGTTTTTT. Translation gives CASSFSPNTGELFF.

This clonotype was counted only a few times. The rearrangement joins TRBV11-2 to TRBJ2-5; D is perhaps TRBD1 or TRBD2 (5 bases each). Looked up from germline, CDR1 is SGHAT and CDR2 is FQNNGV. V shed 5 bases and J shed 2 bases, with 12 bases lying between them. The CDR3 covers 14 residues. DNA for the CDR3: TGTGCCAGCAGCATGGGACGGCAACAAGAGACCCAGTACTTC. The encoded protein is CASSMGRQQETQYF.

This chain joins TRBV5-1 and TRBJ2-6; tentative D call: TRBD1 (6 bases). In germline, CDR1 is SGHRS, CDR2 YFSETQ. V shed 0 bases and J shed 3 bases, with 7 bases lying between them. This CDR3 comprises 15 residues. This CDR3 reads CASSLEGVGANVLTF. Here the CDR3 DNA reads TGCGCCAGCAGCTTGGAGGGGGTTGGGGCCAACGTCCTGACTTTC.

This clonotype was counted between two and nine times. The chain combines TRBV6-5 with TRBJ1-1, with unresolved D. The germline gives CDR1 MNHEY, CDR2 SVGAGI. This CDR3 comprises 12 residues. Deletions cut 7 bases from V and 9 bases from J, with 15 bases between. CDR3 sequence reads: CASTEQRGKAFF. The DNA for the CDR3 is TGTGCCAGCACTGAACAACGGGGAAAAGCTTTCTTT.

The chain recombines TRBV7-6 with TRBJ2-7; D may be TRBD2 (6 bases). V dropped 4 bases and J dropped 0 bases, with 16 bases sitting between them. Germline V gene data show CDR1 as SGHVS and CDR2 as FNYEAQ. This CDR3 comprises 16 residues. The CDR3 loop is CASSSSRGSSSYEQYF. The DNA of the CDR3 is TGTGCCAGCAGCTCATCCCGGGGGTCTAGCTCCTACGAGCAGTACTTC. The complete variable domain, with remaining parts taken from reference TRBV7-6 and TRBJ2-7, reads GAGVSQSPRYKVTKRGQDVALRCDPISGHVSLYWYRQALGQGPEFLTYFNYEAQQDKSGLPNDRFSAERPEGSISTLTIQRTEQRDSAMYRCASSSSRGSSSYEQYFGPGTRLTVT.

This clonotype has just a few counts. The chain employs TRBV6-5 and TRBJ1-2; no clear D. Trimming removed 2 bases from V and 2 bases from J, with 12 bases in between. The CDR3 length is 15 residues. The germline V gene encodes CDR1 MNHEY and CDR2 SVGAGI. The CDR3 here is CASSYAANQNYGYTF. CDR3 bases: TGTGCCAGCAGTTACGCGGCGAATCAGAACTATGGCTACACCTTC.

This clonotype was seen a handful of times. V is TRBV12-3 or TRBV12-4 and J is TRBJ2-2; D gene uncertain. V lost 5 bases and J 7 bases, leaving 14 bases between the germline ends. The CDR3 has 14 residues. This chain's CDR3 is CASSGWWTNGELFF. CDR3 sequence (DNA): TGTGCCAGCAGTGGGTGGTGGACCAACGGGGAGCTGTTTTTT.

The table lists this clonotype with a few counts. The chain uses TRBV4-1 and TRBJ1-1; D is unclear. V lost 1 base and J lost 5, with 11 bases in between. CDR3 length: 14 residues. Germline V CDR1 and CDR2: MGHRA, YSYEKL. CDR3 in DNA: TGCGCCAGCAGCCAAGTGGGCGGGATGACTGAAGCTTTCTTT. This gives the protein CASSQVGGMTEAFF.

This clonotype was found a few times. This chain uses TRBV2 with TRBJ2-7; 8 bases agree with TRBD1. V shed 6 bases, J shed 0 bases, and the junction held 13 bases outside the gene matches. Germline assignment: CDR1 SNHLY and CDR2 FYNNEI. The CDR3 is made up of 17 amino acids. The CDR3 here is CASSLDRAARFSYEQYV. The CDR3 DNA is TGTGCCAGCAGCTTGGACAGGGCCGCCCGTTTCTCCTACGAGCAGTACGTC.